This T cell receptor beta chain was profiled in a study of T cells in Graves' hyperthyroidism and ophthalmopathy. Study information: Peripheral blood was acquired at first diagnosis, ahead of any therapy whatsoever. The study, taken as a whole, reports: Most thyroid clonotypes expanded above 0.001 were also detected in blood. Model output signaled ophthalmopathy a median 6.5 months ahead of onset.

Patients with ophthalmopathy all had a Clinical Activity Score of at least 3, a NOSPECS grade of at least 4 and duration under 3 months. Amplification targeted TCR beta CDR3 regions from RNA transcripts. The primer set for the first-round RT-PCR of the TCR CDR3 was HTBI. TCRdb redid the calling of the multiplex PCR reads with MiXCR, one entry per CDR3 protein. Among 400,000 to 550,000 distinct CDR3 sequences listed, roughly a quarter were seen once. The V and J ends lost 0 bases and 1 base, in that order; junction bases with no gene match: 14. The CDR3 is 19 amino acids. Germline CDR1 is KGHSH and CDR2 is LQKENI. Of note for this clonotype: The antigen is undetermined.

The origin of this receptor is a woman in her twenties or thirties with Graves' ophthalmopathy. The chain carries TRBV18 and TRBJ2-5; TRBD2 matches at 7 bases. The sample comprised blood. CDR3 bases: TGTGCCAGCTCACCACCGGTCCTAGCGGAATGGGGTGTCCAAGAGACCCAGTACTTC. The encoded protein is CASSPPVLAEWGVQETQYF.